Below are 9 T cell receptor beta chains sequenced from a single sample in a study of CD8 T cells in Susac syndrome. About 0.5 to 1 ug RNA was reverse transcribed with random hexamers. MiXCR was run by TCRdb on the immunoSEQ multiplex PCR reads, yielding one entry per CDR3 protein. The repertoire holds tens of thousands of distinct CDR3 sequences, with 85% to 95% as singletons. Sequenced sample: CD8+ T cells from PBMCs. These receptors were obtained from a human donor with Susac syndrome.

The chain's CDR3 is CASSQAGYNEQFF. In nucleotides, the CDR3 is TGTGCCAGCAGCCAGGCTGGGTACAATGAGCAGTTCTTC. The chain is built from TRBV3-1 and TRBJ2-1; D remains unclear. Germline CDR1 LGHDT, CDR2 YNNKEL (reference sequence). The V end lost 3 bases, the J end lost 4 bases, and 7 bases lay between the germline ends. The CDR3 runs to 13 residues.

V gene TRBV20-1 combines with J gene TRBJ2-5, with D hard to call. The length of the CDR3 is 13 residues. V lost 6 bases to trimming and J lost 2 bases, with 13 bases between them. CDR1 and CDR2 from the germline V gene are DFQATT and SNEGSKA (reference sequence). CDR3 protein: CSARGVSQETQYF. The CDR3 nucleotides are TGCAGTGCCCGTGGAGTAAGTCAAGAGACCCAGTACTTC.

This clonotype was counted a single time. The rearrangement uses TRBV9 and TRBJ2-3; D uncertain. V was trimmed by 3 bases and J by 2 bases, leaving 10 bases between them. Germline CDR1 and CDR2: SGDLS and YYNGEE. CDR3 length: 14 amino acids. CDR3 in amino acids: CASSAPWSTDTQYF. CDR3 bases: TGTGCCAGCAGCGCCCCCTGGTCCACAGATACGCAGTATTTT. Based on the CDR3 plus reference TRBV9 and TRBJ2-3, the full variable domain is DSGVTQTPKHLITATGQRVTLRCSPRSGDLSVYWYQQSLDQGLQFLIQYYNGEERAKGNILERFSAQQFPDLHSELNLSSLELGDSALYFCASSAPWSTDTQYFGPGTRLTVL.

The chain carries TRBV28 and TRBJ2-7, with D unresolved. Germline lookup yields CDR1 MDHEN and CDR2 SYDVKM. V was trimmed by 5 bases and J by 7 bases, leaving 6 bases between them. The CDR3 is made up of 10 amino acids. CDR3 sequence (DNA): TGTGCCAGCAGTATAGATGAGCAGTACTTC. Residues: CASSIDEQYF.

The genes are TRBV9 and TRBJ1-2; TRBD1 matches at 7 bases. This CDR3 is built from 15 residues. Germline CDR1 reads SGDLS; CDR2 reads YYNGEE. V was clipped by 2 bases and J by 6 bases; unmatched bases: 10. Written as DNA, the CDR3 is TGTGCCAGCAGCGTTATGGGAGGGGGCGTAGATGGCTACACCTTC. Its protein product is CASSVMGGGVDGYTF.

CDR3 sequence (DNA): TGTGCCAGCAGCTTGTCGGGGGACACTGAAGCTTTCTTT. Translation: CASSLSGDTEAFF. The V gene is TRBV5-6, the J gene TRBJ1-1; D may be TRBD1 (5 bases). The CDR3 runs 13 residues. V dropped 1 base and J dropped 3 bases, with 7 bases sitting between them. Germline lookup yields CDR1 SGHDT and CDR2 YYEEEE.

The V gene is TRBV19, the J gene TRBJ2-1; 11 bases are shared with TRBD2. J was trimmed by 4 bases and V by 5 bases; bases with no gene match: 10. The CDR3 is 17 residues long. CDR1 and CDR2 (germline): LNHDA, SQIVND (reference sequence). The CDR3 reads CASSASSGLAGYNEQFF. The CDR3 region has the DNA TGTGCCAGTAGTGCATCGAGCGGACTAGCGGGTTACAATGAGCAGTTCTTC.

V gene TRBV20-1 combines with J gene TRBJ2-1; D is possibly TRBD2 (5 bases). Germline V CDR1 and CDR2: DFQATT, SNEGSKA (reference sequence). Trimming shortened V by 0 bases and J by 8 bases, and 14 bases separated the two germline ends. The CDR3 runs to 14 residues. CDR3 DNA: TGCAGTGCTAGAGAGCCCGGAACTAGAGATGAGCAGTTCTTC. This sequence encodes CSAREPGTRDEQFF.

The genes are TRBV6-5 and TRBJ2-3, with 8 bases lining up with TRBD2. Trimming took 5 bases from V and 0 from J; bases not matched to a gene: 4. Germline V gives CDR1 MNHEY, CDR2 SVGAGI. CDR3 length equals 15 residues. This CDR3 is CASSATSASTDTQYF. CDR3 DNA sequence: TGTGCCAGCAGTGCGACTAGCGCCAGCACAGATACGCAGTATTTT.